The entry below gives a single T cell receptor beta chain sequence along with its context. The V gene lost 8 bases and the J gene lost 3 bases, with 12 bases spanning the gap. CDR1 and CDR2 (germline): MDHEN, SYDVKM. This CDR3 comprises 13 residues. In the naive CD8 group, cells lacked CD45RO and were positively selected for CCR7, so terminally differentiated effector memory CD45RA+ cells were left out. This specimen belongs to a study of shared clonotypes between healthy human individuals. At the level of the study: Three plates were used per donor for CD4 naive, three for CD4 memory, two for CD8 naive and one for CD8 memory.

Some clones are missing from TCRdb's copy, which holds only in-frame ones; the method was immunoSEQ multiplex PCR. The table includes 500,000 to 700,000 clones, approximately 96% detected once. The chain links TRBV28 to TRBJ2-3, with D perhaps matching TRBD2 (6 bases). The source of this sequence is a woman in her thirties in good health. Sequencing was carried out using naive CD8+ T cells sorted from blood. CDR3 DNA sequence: TGTGCCAGCTTCGCGGGGCGAACAGATACGCAGTATTTT. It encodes CASFAGRTDTQYF.